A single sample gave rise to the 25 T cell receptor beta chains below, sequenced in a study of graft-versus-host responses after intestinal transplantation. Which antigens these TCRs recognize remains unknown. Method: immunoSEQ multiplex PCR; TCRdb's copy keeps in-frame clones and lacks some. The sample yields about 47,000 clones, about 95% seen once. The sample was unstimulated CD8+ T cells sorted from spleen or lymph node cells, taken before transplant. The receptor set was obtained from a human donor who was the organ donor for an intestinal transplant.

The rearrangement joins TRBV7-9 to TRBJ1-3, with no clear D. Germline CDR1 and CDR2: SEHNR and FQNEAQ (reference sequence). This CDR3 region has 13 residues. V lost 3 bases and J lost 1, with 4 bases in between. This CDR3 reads CASSFESGNTIYF. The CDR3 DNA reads TGTGCCAGCAGCTTCGAGTCTGGAAACACCATATATTTT.

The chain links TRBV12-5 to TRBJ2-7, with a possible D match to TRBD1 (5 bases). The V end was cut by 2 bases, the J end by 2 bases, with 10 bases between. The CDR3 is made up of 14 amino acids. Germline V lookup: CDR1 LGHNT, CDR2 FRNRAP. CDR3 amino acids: CASGLSGIPYEQYF. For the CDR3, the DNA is TGTGCTAGTGGTTTGTCAGGGATTCCCTACGAGCAGTACTTC.

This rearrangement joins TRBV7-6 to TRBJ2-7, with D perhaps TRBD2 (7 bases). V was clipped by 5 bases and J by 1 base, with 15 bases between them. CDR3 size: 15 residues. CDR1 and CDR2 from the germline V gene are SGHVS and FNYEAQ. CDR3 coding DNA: TGTGCCAGCAGCCCTGGGGGGGGCCCTTCCTACGAGCAGTACTTC. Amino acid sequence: CASSPGGGPSYEQYF.

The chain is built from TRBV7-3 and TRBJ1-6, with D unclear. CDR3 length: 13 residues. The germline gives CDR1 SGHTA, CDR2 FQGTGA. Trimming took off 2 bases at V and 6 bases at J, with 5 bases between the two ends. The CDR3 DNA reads TGTGCCAGCAGCTTAGATCTTAATTCACCCCTCCACTTT. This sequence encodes CASSLDLNSPLHF.

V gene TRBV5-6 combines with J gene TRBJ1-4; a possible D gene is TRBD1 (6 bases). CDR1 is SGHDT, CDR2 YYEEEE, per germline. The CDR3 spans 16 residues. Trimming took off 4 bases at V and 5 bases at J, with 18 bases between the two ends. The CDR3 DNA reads TGTGCCAGCAGCGTAGCACGACAGGAACTAAATGAAAAACTGTTTTTT. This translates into CASSVARQELNEKLFF.

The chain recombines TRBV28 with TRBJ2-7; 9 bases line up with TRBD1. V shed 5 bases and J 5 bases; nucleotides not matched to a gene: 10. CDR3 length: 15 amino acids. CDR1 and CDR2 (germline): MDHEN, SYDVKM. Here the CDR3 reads CASSISWDRAHEQYF. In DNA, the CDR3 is TGTGCCAGCAGTATTTCATGGGACAGGGCCCACGAGCAGTACTTC. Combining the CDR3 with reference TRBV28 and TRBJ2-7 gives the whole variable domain DVKVTQSSRYLVKRTGEKVFLECVQDMDHENMFWYRQDPGLGLRLIYFSYDVKMKEKGDIPEGYSVSREKKERFSLILESASTNQTSMYLCASSISWDRAHEQYFGPGTRLTVT.

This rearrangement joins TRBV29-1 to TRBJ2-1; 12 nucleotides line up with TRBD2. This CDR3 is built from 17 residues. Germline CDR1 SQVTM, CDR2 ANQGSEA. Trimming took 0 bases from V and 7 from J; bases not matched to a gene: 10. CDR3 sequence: CSVEEAWTSGAGNEQFF. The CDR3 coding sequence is TGCAGCGTTGAAGAAGCCTGGACTAGCGGGGCTGGGAATGAGCAGTTCTTC.

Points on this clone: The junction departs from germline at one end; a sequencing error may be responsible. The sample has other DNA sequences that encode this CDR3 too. The CDR3 DNA sequence: TGTGCCACTAGCAGAGGGGCAGGGGAGGTCTCCTACGAGCAGTACTTC. Protein: CATSRGAGEVSYEQYF. V usage is TRBV15 and J usage is TRBJ2-7; the D call may be TRBD1 or TRBD2 (6 bases each). CDR3 length: 16 residues. Germline CDR1 reads LNHNV; CDR2 reads YYDKDF (reference sequence).

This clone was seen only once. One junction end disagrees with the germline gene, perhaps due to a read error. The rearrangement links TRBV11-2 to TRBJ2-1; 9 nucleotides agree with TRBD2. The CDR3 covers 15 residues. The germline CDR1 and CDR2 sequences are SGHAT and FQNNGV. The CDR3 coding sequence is TGTGCCAGCAGCTTAGTAGCGGGGGAGTACATTGAGCAGTTCTTC. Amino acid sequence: CASSLVAGEYIEQFF.

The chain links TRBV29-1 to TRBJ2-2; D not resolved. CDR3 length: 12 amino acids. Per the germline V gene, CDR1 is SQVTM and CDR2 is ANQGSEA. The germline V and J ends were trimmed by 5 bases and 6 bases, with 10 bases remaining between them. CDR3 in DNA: TGCAGCGTTTATGAGATCTCCGGGGAGCTGTTTTTT. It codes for CSVYEISGELFF.

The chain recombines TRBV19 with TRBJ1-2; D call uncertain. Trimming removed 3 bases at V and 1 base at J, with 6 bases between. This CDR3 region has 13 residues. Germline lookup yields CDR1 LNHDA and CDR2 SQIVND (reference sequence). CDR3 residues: CASSIKLNYGYTF. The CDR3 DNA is TGTGCCAGTAGTATCAAACTTAACTATGGCTACACCTTC.

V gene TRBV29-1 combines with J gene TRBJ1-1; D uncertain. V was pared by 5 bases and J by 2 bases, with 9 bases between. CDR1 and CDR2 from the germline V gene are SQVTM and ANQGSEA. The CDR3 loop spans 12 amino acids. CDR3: CSVWTVNTEAFF. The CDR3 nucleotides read TGCAGCGTTTGGACGGTCAACACTGAAGCTTTCTTT. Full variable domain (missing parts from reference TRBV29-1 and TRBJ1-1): SAVISQKPSRDICQRGTSLTIQCQVDSQVTMMFWYRQQPGQSLTLIATANQGSEATYESGFVIDKFPISRPNLTFSTLTVSNMSPEDSSIYLCSVWTVNTEAFFGQGTRLTVV.

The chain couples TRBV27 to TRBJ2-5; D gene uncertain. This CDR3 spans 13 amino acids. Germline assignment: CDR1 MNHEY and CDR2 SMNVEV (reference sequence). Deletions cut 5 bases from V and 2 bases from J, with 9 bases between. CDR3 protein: CASSPTLQETQYF. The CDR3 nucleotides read TGTGCCAGCAGTCCGACGTTACAAGAGACCCAGTACTTC.

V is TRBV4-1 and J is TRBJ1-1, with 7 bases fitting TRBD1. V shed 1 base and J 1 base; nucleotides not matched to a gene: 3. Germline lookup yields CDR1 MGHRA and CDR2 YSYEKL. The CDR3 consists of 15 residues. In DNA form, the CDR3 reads TGCGCCAGCAGCCAAGTCGGGACAGAGAACACTGAAGCTTTCTTT. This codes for CASSQVGTENTEAFF.

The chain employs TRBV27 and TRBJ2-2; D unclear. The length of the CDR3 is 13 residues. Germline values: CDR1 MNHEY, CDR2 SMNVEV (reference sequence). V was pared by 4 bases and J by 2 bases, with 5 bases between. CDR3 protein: CASSSHNTGELFF. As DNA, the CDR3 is TGTGCCAGCAGTTCCCATAACACCGGGGAGCTGTTTTTT.

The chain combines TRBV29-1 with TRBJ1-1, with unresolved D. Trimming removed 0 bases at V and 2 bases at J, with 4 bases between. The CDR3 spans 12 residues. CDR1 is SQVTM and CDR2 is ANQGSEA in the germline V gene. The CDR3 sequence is CSVEDVNTEAFF. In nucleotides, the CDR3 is TGCAGCGTTGAAGACGTAAACACTGAAGCTTTCTTT.

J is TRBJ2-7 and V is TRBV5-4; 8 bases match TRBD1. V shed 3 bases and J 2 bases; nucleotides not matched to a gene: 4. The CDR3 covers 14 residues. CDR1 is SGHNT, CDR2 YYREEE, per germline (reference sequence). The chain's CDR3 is CASSSTGETYEQYF. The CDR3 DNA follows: TGTGCCAGCAGCTCGACAGGGGAAACCTACGAGCAGTACTTC.

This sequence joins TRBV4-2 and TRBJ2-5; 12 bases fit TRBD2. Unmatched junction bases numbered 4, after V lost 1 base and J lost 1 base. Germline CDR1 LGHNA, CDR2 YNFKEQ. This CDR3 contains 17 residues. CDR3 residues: CASSQGLAGGRQETQYF. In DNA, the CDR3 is TGTGCCAGCAGCCAAGGGCTAGCGGGGGGGCGCCAAGAGACCCAGTACTTC.

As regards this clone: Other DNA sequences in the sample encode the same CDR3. The CDR3 region has the DNA TGTGCCAGCAGCTTAGGTGCGTACGAGCAGTACTTC. This translates into CASSLGAYEQYF. V and J are TRBV11-2 and TRBJ2-7; D gene unclear. The V end was cut by 1 base, the J end by 4 bases, with 5 bases between. This CDR3 contains 12 residues. Germline loops: CDR1 SGHAT, CDR2 FQNNGV.

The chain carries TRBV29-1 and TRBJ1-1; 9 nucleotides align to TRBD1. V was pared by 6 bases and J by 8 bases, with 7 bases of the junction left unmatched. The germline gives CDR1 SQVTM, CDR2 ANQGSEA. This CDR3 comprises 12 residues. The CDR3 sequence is CSVLQGAAEAFF. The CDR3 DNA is TGCAGCGTACTACAGGGGGCTGCGGAAGCTTTCTTT.

The DNA for the CDR3 is TGTGCCAGCAGTTCCCCGACAGGGTCGCGTCAGCCCCAGCATTTT. Translation: CASSSPTGSRQPQHF. The genes are TRBV28 and TRBJ1-5, with 7 bases aligning to TRBD1. The J segment lost 6 bases and the V segment lost 4 bases, leaving 9 bases of the junction unmatched. This CDR3 is built from 15 residues. The germline CDR1 and CDR2 sequences are MDHEN and SYDVKM.

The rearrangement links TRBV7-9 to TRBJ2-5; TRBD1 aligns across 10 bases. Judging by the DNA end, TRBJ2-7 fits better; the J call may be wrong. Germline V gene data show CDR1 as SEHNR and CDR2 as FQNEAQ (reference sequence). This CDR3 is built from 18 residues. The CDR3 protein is CASSLGGTGEDLAYEQYF. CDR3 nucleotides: TGTGCCAGCAGCTTAGGTGGGACAGGGGAAGATTTAGCCTACGAGCAGTACTTC.

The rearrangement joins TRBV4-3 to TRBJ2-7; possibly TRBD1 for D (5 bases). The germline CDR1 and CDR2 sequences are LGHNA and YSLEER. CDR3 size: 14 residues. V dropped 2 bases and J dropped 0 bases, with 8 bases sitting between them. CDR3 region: CASSQQGSSYEQYF. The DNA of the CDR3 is TGCGCCAGCAGCCAACAGGGAAGCTCCTACGAGCAGTACTTC.

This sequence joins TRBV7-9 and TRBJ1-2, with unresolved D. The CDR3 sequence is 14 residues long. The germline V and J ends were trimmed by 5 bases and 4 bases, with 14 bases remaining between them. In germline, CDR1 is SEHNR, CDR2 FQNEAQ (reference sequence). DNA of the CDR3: TGTGCCAGCAGCCCCACCGGGGATTTCTATGGCTACACCTTC. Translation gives CASSPTGDFYGYTF. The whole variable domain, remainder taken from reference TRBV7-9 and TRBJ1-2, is DTGVSQNPRHKITKRGQNVTFRCDPISEHNRLYWYRQTLGQGPEFLTYFQNEAQLEKSRLLSDRFSAERPKGSFSTLEIQRTEQGDSAMYLCASSPTGDFYGYTFGSGTRLTVV.

The CDR3 here is CASSVRKDRGNNEQFF. For the CDR3, the DNA is TGTGCCAGTAGTGTTAGGAAGGACAGAGGGAACAATGAGCAGTTCTTC. V and J are TRBV19 and TRBJ2-1, with a possible D match to TRBD1 (6 bases). The CDR3 has 16 amino acids. Germline CDR1 reads LNHDA; CDR2 reads SQIVND (reference sequence). V lost 5 bases to trimming and J lost 5 bases, with 19 bases between them. Full variable domain (remainder filled in from reference TRBV19 and TRBJ2-1): DGGITQSPKYLFRKEGQNVTLSCEQNLNHDAMYWYRQDPGQGLRLIYYSQIVNDFQKGDIAEGYSVSREKKESFPLTVTSAQKNPTAFYLCASSVRKDRGNNEQFFGPGTRLTVL.